What follows is one T cell receptor beta chain and its context. There is no known antigen for this receptor. It has no much larger one-base neighbor in the sample; base qualities were not kept. This sample is drawn from a study of beta chain features in type 1 diabetes (dated by TCRdb to between 2017 and 2018). Regarding the complete study: Mean age, gender distribution, total cell number and subset yield did not differ between patients and healthy donors. A total of around 100 million sorted cells were examined across all samples, and RNA yield correlated strongly with the number of cells per subset. The study compared the TCRB repertoires of sorted circulating CD4+ T cell subsets in recently diagnosed type 1 diabetes patients with those in matched healthy donors. Regulatory and stem cell-like memory subsets were obtained from only 8 patients and roughly eight healthy donors, while naive and central memory subsets were obtained from all 30 or so donors. What the research found in general, with its limitations: Naive, central memory and regulatory TCRB repertoires appeared to be more similar among patients than among healthy donors. Because cDNA was sequenced instead of genomic DNA, highly expressing activated cells could be over-represented, though the groups showed no difference in activation or CD3 levels. In all four CD4+ subsets, TCRB CDR3 length was moderately but significantly shorter in type 1 diabetes patients. Shorter templates might be favored by PCR, yet because patient and control samples were amplified and corrected together, any such skew would affect both groups equally. Because small numbers of individuals were included in the HLA sub-analyses, any influence of HLA type on TCRB rearrangement was left unresolved. At VDJ recombination sites, type 1 diabetes patients had fewer insertions and more deleted nucleotides, which implies abnormalities in thymic rearrangement.

All of the isolated RNA was reverse transcribed with the High Capacity cDNA Reverse Transcription Kit, so expressed TCRB transcripts were sequenced. Deep immunoSEQ sequencing was performed on naive, central memory and regulatory T cell samples, with an average of roughly 3.3 million total reads per sample. Sorted cells were lysed in RLT buffer and RNA was extracted with DNase-treated RNeasy Micro or Mini kits, depending on cell number. Each cell subset was processed on its own to prevent cross-contamination, while patient and healthy donor samples were processed together. The immunoSEQ multiplex PCR was used to amplify TCRB sequences from cDNA, yielding 87-bp fragments that span the CDR3 region. Sequencing of the amplicons was done on the Illumina HiSeq platform. For the original study's pipeline: PCR bias was computationally corrected using synthetic template baselines, reads within Hamming distance 2 were collapsed, and singletons that could not be merged were discarded. Reads were aligned against IMGT so that V, D and J genes, CDR3 length and insertions or deletions at six rearrangement sites could be assigned. Clonotype counts were normalized to sorted cell number within each subset before computing true diversity and Gini coefficients with the tcR R package. Repertoire sharing was quantified using the overlap coefficient calculated on TCRB nucleotide sequences. TCRdb retrieved this table from immuneACCESS and kept in-frame rearrangements only. Not all clones are present; in checked studies, unresolved V genes account for under half, and no reason is known for the remainder. D and trimming were read from the DNA, whereas the V and J calls and clone size are those reported in that table. The sample table lists around 280,000 clones, about 7.8% of them with a count of one. The ten largest clones capture approximately 0.99% of the sample.

Cut back by 0 bases and 8 bases, the V and J ends lie 7 bases apart. Taken from cysteine to phenylalanine, the CDR3 has 12 residues. CDR3 DNA is the only sequence kept; it has 36 bases, read in frame from the first base. According to the germline V gene (reference sequence), CDR1 reads MNHNY and CDR2 reads SVGAGI. Each donor gave one peripheral blood draw, approximately 120 mL on average, collected into heparinised tubes. A BD FACSAria II and a panel including CD45RO, CCR7, CD25, CD127, CD95 and CD27 were used to sort naive, central memory, regulatory and stem cell-like memory CD4+ T cells. Purity was above 95% for every sorted population. Right away, PBMCs were isolated by Lymphoprep density gradient centrifugation and were stained directly, with no culture step. To minimize batch effects, samples were stained and sorted in pairs, one healthy donor with one patient per experiment.

Input material: central memory CD4+ T cells from blood. Recombination connected TRBV6-6 to TRBJ1-1; the D gene identity is not certain. The sequence derives from a woman under 30 in good health. CDR3 region: CASSYSKAEAFF. The DNA is as follows: TGTGCCAGCAGTTACTCGAAAGCGGAAGCTTTCTTT.